This T cell receptor beta chain was captured in a study of T cell changes during pregnancy in multiple sclerosis (dated by TCRdb to 2018 to 2020). In the study overall: In women with multiple sclerosis, the researchers looked at how the T cell repertoire shifted as pregnancy progressed.

Including cysteine and phenylalanine, the CDR3 has 14 amino acids. CDR3 DNA only is kept here, 42 bases in frame from base 1. From a lookup of the germline V gene, CDR1 and CDR2 are MNHNS and SASEGT. V is cut by 3 bases and J by 4 bases, and the space between the germline ends is 10 bases. The library came from the immunoSEQ multiplex PCR assay. The immuneACCESS repertoire file appears here via TCRdb, limited to in-frame rearrangements. These files lack a portion of the clones; in checked studies, under half of the deficit traces to unresolved V genes, and the cause of the others is not known. Recorded for this sample are approximately 50,000 clones; approximately 91% of them occurred a single time. The ten largest clones represent more than 8.5% of the sample. Details on this clone: Its antigen is still unknown. Per-base qualities were not stored, and no clone one base away is much larger.

The sample in question was CD8+ T cells from peripheral blood mononuclear cells, obtained after pregnancy. The sequence joins TRBV6-1 to TRBJ1-3; the D gene is perhaps TRBD1, from 5 matching bases. This TCR was recovered from a female donor with multiple sclerosis, enrolled in a pregnancy study. The CDR3 has the sequence CASSEWTSGNTIYF. The DNA is TGTGCCAGCAGTGAGTGGACATCGGGAAACACCATATATTTT.